This T cell receptor (beta chain) was retrieved from a study of T cells after somatic rescue of genetic block. CDR1 SNHLY and CDR2 FYNNEI come from the germline V gene. The CDR3 runs to 13 residues. V was trimmed by 6 bases and J by 5 bases, leaving 11 bases between them. Measured with immunoSEQ multiplex PCR; TCRdb has only the in-frame clones, and not every one. Of tens of thousands of clones listed, more than 90% were seen once; the top ten hold roughly 0.077%. This rearrangement joins TRBV2 to TRBJ1-5; D may be TRBD1 (5 bases). The TCR was taken from a child under three years old. Sequencing was carried out using peripheral blood mononuclear cells (PBMCs). The CDR3 sequence is CASRQGGDQPQHF. CDR3 in DNA: TGTGCCAGCAGGCAGGGAGGGGATCAGCCCCAGCATTTT.